The T cell receptor (beta chain) described here comes from a study of CD8 T cells in Susac syndrome. General study points: The authors acknowledged that the study's TCR sequencing and HLA analysis involved relatively few individuals. The CD4+ T cell repertoires in Susac syndrome did not show any clonal expansion.

This clonotype appeared once. Its antigen is currently unknown. RNA, at about 0.45 to 1 ug, was reverse transcribed with random hexamers. One entry per CDR3 protein results from TCRdb running MiXCR on the immunoSEQ multiplex PCR reads. The sample includes about 140,000 distinct CDR3 sequences, more than 85% of them seen just once. While CD8+ and CD4+ T cells were isolated negatively, TEMRA cells were enriched by FACS. V dropped 6 bases and J dropped 4; count of bases not matched to a gene: 5. There are 14 residues in the CDR3. Per germline, CDR1 MNHEY and CDR2 SMNVEV (reference sequence). This clonotype was sampled from a human donor with Susac syndrome. The sequenced material came from CD4+ T cells from PBMCs. V gene TRBV27 combines with J gene TRBJ2-7, with 11 bases lining up with TRBD1. The CDR3 sequence is CASSRTGGGYEQYF. For the CDR3, the DNA is TGTGCCAGCAGCCGGACAGGGGGCGGTTACGAGCAGTACTTC.